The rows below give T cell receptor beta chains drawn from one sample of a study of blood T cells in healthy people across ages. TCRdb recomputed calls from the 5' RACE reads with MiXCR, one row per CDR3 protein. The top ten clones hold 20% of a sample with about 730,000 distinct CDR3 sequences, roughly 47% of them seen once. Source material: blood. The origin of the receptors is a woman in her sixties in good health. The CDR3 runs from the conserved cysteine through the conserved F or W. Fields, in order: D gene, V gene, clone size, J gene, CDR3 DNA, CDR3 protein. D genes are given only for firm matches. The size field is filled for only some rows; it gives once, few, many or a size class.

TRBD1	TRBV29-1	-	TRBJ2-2	TGCAGCGTACAGACAGGGTTGAACACCGGGGAGCTGTTTTTT	CSVQTGLNTGELFF
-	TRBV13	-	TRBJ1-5	TGTGCCAGCAGTTTGGGTGGGGGGAAGGAGCAGCCCCAGCATTTT	CASSLGGGKEQPQHF
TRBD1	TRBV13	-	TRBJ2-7	TGTGCCAGCAGCTCCCCTACCGATGACAGGGGCCTGTACGAGCAGTACTTC	CASSSPTDDRGLYEQYF
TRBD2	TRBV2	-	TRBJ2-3	TGTGCCAGCAGTCCCACTAGCGGGAGGCGAATAGATACGCAGTATTTT	CASSPTSGRRIDTQYF
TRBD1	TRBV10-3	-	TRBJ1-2	TGTGCCATCAGTGAGAGAGGGACAGATTATGGCTACACCTTC	CAISERGTDYGYTF
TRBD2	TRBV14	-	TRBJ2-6	TGTGCCAGCAGCCAAGAGACTAGCGGGAGGGGGTCTGGGGCCAACGTCCTGACTTTC	CASSQETSGRGSGANVLTF
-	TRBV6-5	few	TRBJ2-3	TGTGCCAGCAGTCTAGCAGACACAGATACGCAGTATTTT	CASSLADTDTQYF
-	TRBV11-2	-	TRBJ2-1	TGTGCCAGCAGACCCCTCGGGACGAGCGGACGTAATGAGCAGTTCTTC	CASRPLGTSGRNEQFF
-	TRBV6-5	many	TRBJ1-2	TGTGCCAGCAGTGCGGGTGGCTATGGCTACACCTTC	CASSAGGYGYTF
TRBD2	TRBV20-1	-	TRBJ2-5	TGCAGTGCTGGACTAGGCGGGGGGGAGACCCAGTACTTC	CSAGLGGGETQYF
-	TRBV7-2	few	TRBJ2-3	TGTGCCAGCAGCTCCACGTTAACAGCTAGCACAGATACGCAGTATTTT	CASSSTLTASTDTQYF
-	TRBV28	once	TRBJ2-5	TGTGCCAGCAGTTTAATGGCGGGAAAAGAGACCCAGTACTTC	CASSLMAGKETQYF
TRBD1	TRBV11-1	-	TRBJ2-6	TGTGCCAGCAGACCGGGACAGGGCTCTTCTGGGGCCAACGTCCTGACTTTC	CASRPGQGSSGANVLTF
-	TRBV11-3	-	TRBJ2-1	TGTGCCAGCAGCCCGGGGGCGGGGTACAATGAGCAGTTCTTC	CASSPGAGYNEQFF
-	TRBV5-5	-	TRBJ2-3	TGTGCCAGCAGCGTGGAGGGGGTCGGGACGCAGTATTTT	CASSVEGVGTQYF
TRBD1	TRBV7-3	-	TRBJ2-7	TGTGCCAGCAGCCCGGGCGGGACAGGCACCTACGAGCAGTACTTC	CASSPGGTGTYEQYF
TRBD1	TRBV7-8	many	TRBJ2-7	TGTGCCAGCAGCCCAGGACAGGTTCGGTACGAGCAGTACTTC	CASSPGQVRYEQYF
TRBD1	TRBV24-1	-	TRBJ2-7	TGTGCCACCAGTGATTTGCAAAACGGAGGGACAGGGTCCCTCGAGCAGTACTTC	CATSDLQNGGTGSLEQYF
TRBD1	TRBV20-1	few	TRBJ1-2	TGCAGTGCTACTCCGGGACAGGGGGCCTATGGCTACACCTTC	CSATPGQGAYGYTF
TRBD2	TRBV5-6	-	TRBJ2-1	TGTGCCAGCAGCTTGGGTGCTCTAGGACTAGCGGGAGGAGGGAATGAGCAGTTCTTC	CASSLGALGLAGGGNEQFF
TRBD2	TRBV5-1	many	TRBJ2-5	TGCGCCAGCAGCTTGTCGGTAGCGGGGAGCCAAGAGACCCAGTACTTC	CASSLSVAGSQETQYF
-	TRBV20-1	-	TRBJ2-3	TGCAGTGCTAACGGGGCCACAGATACGCAGTATTTT	CSANGATDTQYF
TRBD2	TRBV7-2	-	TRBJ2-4	TGTGCCAGCAGCTCAGGGGTGGAGCGGGGGATAGCCAAAAACATTCAGTACTTC	CASSSGVERGIAKNIQYF
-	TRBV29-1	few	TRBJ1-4	TGCAGCGTGATGACCGGGACTTTTTACGAAAAACTGTTTTTT	CSVMTGTFYEKLFF
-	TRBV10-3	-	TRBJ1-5	TGTGCCATCAGTGAGCTGGGACCCTCAGAGCCCCAGCATTTT	CAISELGPSEPQHF
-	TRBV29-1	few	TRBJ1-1	TGCAGCGTTGTCGGGGTAAATTTCGACGGTGAAGCTTTCTTT	CSVVGVNFDGEAFF
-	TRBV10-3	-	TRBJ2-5	TGTGCCATCAGTGAGGTTGGAGGGGCAAATAAGACCCAGTACTTC	CAISEVGGANKTQYF
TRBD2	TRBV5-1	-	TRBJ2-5	TGCGCCAGCAGCTTCTTAGGGACTAGCGGGAAAGAGACCCAGTACTTC	CASSFLGTSGKETQYF